This is a list of T cell receptor beta chains from one sample in a study of T cell responses to AZD1222 COVID-19 vaccine. Using immunoSEQ multiplex PCR, the repertoire was profiled, and TCRdb retains in-frame clones only, with some absent. The table shows over 130,000 clones, with more than 85% occurring only once. Source: peripheral blood, taken on day 0 of AZD1222 vaccination. Receptors were obtained from an adult in good health. The CDR3 runs from the conserved cysteine through the conserved F or W. The order of the fields is CDR3 protein, CDR3 DNA, V gene, D gene, clone size, J gene. D genes are given only for firm matches. Size tells how often a clone was seen (once, few, many) or the class of an expanded clone, and some rows leave it out.

CDR3 protein: CASSQTIAGGSYNEQFF
CDR3 DNA: TGCGCCAGCAGCCAAACTATAGCGGGAGGCTCCTACAATGAGCAGTTCTTC
V gene: TRBV4-1
D gene: TRBD2
clone size: NA
J gene: TRBJ2-1

CDR3 protein: CASSLDRDFYEQYF
CDR3 DNA: TGTGCCAGCAGCCTGGACAGGGACTTCTACGAGCAGTACTTC
V gene: TRBV27
D gene: TRBD1
clone size: NA
J gene: TRBJ2-7

CDR3 protein: CASSSWTGTGDYEQYF
CDR3 DNA: TGTGCCAGCAGTTCATGGACCGGGACCGGAGACTACGAGCAGTACTTC
V gene: TRBV28
D gene: NA
clone size: NA
J gene: TRBJ2-7

CDR3 protein: CASSLVFTSGSYNEQFF
CDR3 DNA: TGTGCCAGCAGCTTAGTATTTACGAGCGGTTCCTACAATGAGCAGTTCTTC
V gene: TRBV13
D gene: NA
clone size: once
J gene: TRBJ2-1

CDR3 protein: CASSHWDRGIKRELFF
CDR3 DNA: TGTGCCAGCAGCCACTGGGACAGGGGGATAAAGAGGGAGCTGTTTTTT
V gene: TRBV3-1/TRBV3-2
D gene: TRBD1
clone size: NA
J gene: TRBJ2-2

CDR3 protein: CASGDRDRRPTYEQYF
CDR3 DNA: TGCGCCAGCGGGGACCGGGACAGGAGACCTACCTACGAGCAGTACTTC
V gene: TRBV10-1
D gene: TRBD1
clone size: NA
J gene: TRBJ2-7

CDR3 protein: CASSYGDSDSYEQYF
CDR3 DNA: TGTGCCAGCAGTTACGGGGACAGCGATTCCTACGAGCAGTACTTC
V gene: TRBV6-5
D gene: TRBD1
clone size: NA
J gene: TRBJ2-7

CDR3 protein: CASGSSYGYTF
CDR3 DNA: TGTGCTAGTGGTTCGAGCTATGGCTACACCTTC
V gene: TRBV12-5
D gene: NA
clone size: once
J gene: TRBJ1-2

CDR3 protein: CASSSGAKTVDNSPLHF
CDR3 DNA: TGTGCCAGCAGCTCCGGAGCAAAGACGGTCGATAATTCACCCCTCCACTTT
V gene: TRBV7-6
D gene: NA
clone size: NA
J gene: TRBJ1-6

CDR3 protein: CAISEGLQVLNTEAFF
CDR3 DNA: TGTGCCATCAGTGAGGGTTTACAGGTTCTGAACACTGAAGCTTTCTTT
V gene: TRBV10-3
D gene: NA
clone size: once
J gene: TRBJ1-1

CDR3 protein: CASSSTVSGNTIYF
CDR3 DNA: TGTGCCAGCAGCTCGACCGTTTCTGGAAACACCATATATTTT
V gene: TRBV7-8
D gene: NA
clone size: few
J gene: TRBJ1-3

CDR3 protein: CASSFSQEQFF
CDR3 DNA: TGTGCCAGCAGCTTTAGTCAAGAGCAGTTCTTC
V gene: TRBV7-9
D gene: NA
clone size: NA
J gene: TRBJ2-1

CDR3 protein: CASSSQGGDGYTF
CDR3 DNA: TGTGCCAGCAGCTCACAGGGTGGGGATGGCTACACCTTC
V gene: TRBV7-9
D gene: NA
clone size: once
J gene: TRBJ1-2

CDR3 protein: CASGQGIEETQYF
CDR3 DNA: TGTGCCAGCGGACAGGGGATTGAAGAGACCCAGTACTTC
V gene: TRBV21-1
D gene: NA
clone size: once
J gene: TRBJ2-5

CDR3 protein: CASSQVGSPTGELFF
CDR3 DNA: TGTGCCAGCAGCCAAGTGGGTAGTCCCACCGGGGAGCTGTTTTTT
V gene: TRBV3-1/TRBV3-2
D gene: NA
clone size: once
J gene: TRBJ2-2

CDR3 protein: CASSRPSTPDTQYF
CDR3 DNA: TGTGCCAGCAGCCGCCCCTCTACGCCGGATACGCAGTATTTT
V gene: TRBV3-1/TRBV3-2
D gene: NA
clone size: NA
J gene: TRBJ2-3

CDR3 protein: CASSQGRLAGAFADTQYF
CDR3 DNA: TGCGCCAGCAGCCAAGGGCGGCTAGCGGGAGCCTTTGCAGATACGCAGTATTTT
V gene: TRBV4-3
D gene: TRBD2
clone size: NA
J gene: TRBJ2-3

CDR3 protein: CASSSGTSGGYRETQYF
CDR3 DNA: TGTGCCAGCAGCTCGGGGACTAGCGGGGGGTATCGAGAGACCCAGTACTTC
V gene: TRBV2
D gene: TRBD2
clone size: NA
J gene: TRBJ2-5

CDR3 protein: CAWTGRDGYTF
CDR3 DNA: TGTGCCTGGACAGGGCGGGATGGCTACACCTTC
V gene: TRBV30
D gene: NA
clone size: NA
J gene: TRBJ1-2

CDR3 protein: CASSQATAYEQYF
CDR3 DNA: TGTGCCAGCAGCCAAGCAACAGCCTACGAGCAGTACTTC
V gene: TRBV3-1/TRBV3-2
D gene: NA
clone size: NA
J gene: TRBJ2-7

CDR3 protein: CASSLGARRAGDHMEQYF
CDR3 DNA: TGTGCCAGCAGCTTAGGAGCCAGGCGAGCGGGAGATCATATGGAGCAGTACTTC
V gene: TRBV7-2
D gene: TRBD2
clone size: NA
J gene: TRBJ2-7

CDR3 protein: CASSPLAGGISETQYF
CDR3 DNA: TGTGCCAGCAGCCCCCTTGCGGGGGGGATTTCAGAGACCCAGTACTTC
V gene: TRBV7-9
D gene: TRBD2
clone size: NA
J gene: TRBJ2-5

CDR3 protein: CTSSQGGQGNEKLFF
CDR3 DNA: TGCACCAGCAGCCAGGGGGGACAGGGGAACGAAAAACTGTTTTTT
V gene: TRBV1
D gene: NA
clone size: NA
J gene: TRBJ1-4

CDR3 protein: CASSLSLAGAVEQFF
CDR3 DNA: TGTGCCAGCAGCTTATCCCTAGCGGGGGCGGTGGAGCAGTTCTTC
V gene: TRBV11-3
D gene: TRBD2
clone size: NA
J gene: TRBJ2-1

CDR3 protein: CASSVDSGGQETQYF
CDR3 DNA: TGTGCCAGCAGCGTAGATAGCGGGGGGCAAGAGACCCAGTACTTC
V gene: TRBV9
D gene: TRBD2
clone size: NA
J gene: TRBJ2-5

CDR3 protein: CASSHRYEQYF
CDR3 DNA: TGTGCCAGCAGCCACCGCTACGAGCAGTACTTC
V gene: TRBV3-1/TRBV3-2
D gene: NA
clone size: once
J gene: TRBJ2-7

CDR3 protein: CASSLTGGHQPQHF
CDR3 DNA: TGTGCCAGCAGCCTTACAGGGGGCCACCAGCCCCAGCATTTT
V gene: TRBV7-9
D gene: TRBD1
clone size: NA
J gene: TRBJ1-5

CDR3 protein: CASSVEGAGEKLFF
CDR3 DNA: TGTGCCAGCAGTGTAGAGGGGGCGGGAGAAAAACTGTTTTTT
V gene: TRBV2
D gene: TRBD1
clone size: NA
J gene: TRBJ1-4

CDR3 protein: CASSLVGQGRTYGGSPLHF
CDR3 DNA: TGTGCCAGCAGCTTAGTTGGGCAGGGGAGGACTTATGGTGGTTCACCCCTCCACTTT
V gene: TRBV7-2
D gene: NA
clone size: NA
J gene: TRBJ1-6

CDR3 protein: CASSLLDRAYEQYF
CDR3 DNA: TGTGCCAGCAGCTTGCTGGACAGGGCCTACGAGCAGTACTTC
V gene: TRBV5-6
D gene: TRBD1
clone size: NA
J gene: TRBJ2-7

CDR3 protein: CASSQEPRTRNTEAFF
CDR3 DNA: TGCGCCAGCAGCCAAGAGCCCCGGACACGGAACACTGAAGCTTTCTTT
V gene: TRBV4-3
D gene: NA
clone size: NA
J gene: TRBJ1-1

CDR3 protein: CASSLGTGGEWYTEAFF
CDR3 DNA: TGTGCCAGCAGCTTAGGGACAGGGGGCGAGTGGTACACTGAAGCTTTCTTT
V gene: TRBV7-9
D gene: TRBD1
clone size: NA
J gene: TRBJ1-1

CDR3 protein: CASSRQGLGQGLRDEQYF
CDR3 DNA: TGTGCCAGCAGCCGGCAAGGACTGGGACAGGGGCTAAGGGACGAGCAGTACTTC
V gene: TRBV3-1/TRBV3-2
D gene: TRBD1
clone size: once
J gene: TRBJ2-7

CDR3 protein: CASSQWAGGITEAFF
CDR3 DNA: TGTGCCAGCAGCCAATGGGCGGGAGGGATCACTGAAGCTTTCTTT
V gene: TRBV2
D gene: NA
clone size: NA
J gene: TRBJ1-1

CDR3 protein: CASSIGLAGTDTQYF
CDR3 DNA: TGTGCCAGCAGCATCGGACTAGCGGGCACAGATACGCAGTATTTT
V gene: TRBV11-2
D gene: TRBD2
clone size: NA
J gene: TRBJ2-3

CDR3 protein: CASSQAAGGFYEQYF
CDR3 DNA: TGCGCCAGCAGCCAAGCGGCGGGAGGGTTCTACGAGCAGTACTTC
V gene: TRBV4-3
D gene: TRBD2
clone size: NA
J gene: TRBJ2-7

CDR3 protein: CASSSIPSRGRGPTGHGYTF
CDR3 DNA: TGTGCCTCCAGTAGTATACCGTCCCGGGGGCGCGGGCCGACGGGCCATGGCTACACCTTC
V gene: TRBV19
D gene: NA
clone size: NA
J gene: TRBJ1-2

CDR3 protein: CASSPGTRGYTF
CDR3 DNA: TGTGCCAGCAGTCCCGGGACGAGGGGCTACACCTTC
V gene: TRBV6-5
D gene: NA
clone size: once
J gene: TRBJ1-2

CDR3 protein: CASSKGGPPYEQYF
CDR3 DNA: TGTGCCAGCTCTAAGGGAGGCCCCCCCTACGAGCAGTACTTC
V gene: TRBV5-6
D gene: NA
clone size: NA
J gene: TRBJ2-7

CDR3 protein: CASSLRGQGSYEQYF
CDR3 DNA: TGTGCCAGCAGCTTAAGGGGACAGGGGTCCTACGAGCAGTACTTC
V gene: TRBV11-2
D gene: TRBD1
clone size: NA
J gene: TRBJ2-7

CDR3 protein: CASSFSGGDTQYF
CDR3 DNA: TGTGCCAGCAGCTTCTCAGGAGGGGATACGCAGTATTTT
V gene: TRBV7-9
D gene: NA
clone size: NA
J gene: TRBJ2-3

CDR3 protein: CASSELLQLYGYTF
CDR3 DNA: TGTGCCAGCAGTGAGTTGTTACAGCTCTATGGCTACACCTTC
V gene: TRBV2
D gene: NA
clone size: NA
J gene: TRBJ1-2

CDR3 protein: CASSLATAYGYTF
CDR3 DNA: TGTGCCAGCAGCTTGGCTACGGCCTATGGCTACACCTTC
V gene: TRBV5-5
D gene: NA
clone size: NA
J gene: TRBJ1-2

CDR3 protein: CASSLLVSGGAAGELFF
CDR3 DNA: TGCGCCAGCAGCTTGCTAGTTAGCGGGGGGGCCGCCGGGGAGCTGTTTTTT
V gene: TRBV5-1
D gene: TRBD2
clone size: NA
J gene: TRBJ2-2

CDR3 protein: CASSQPGQNYGYTF
CDR3 DNA: TGTGCCAGCAGCCAACCGGGACAGAACTATGGCTACACCTTC
V gene: TRBV5-6
D gene: TRBD1
clone size: NA
J gene: TRBJ1-2

CDR3 protein: CASSLGSSSGANVLTF
CDR3 DNA: TGTGCCAGCAGCTTGGGGTCCAGCTCTGGGGCCAACGTCCTGACTTTC
V gene: TRBV5-4
D gene: NA
clone size: NA
J gene: TRBJ2-6